A selection of T cell receptor beta chains follows, all from one sample in a study of control samples from healthy donors and cancer patients. Profiled with immunoSEQ multiplex PCR; TCRdb holds only in-frame clones, not every one. This table holds 120,000 to 150,000 clones, approximately 93% found once. Specimen: blood. The receptors come from a man aged 18 to 29 in good health. Each CDR3 is given with its conserved first and last residue.

V	J	CDR3
TRBV30	TRBJ1-2	CAWSARTVNYGYTF
TRBV30	TRBJ2-1	CAWSASEGEQFF
TRBV30	TRBJ2-7	CAWSVGRYEQYF
TRBV5-6	TRBJ2-3	CASSPMGEGIDTQYF
TRBV28	TRBJ1-5	CASSLLITGPSNQPQHF
TRBV6-5	TRBJ1-3	CASSPPRGVGNTIYF
TRBV12-3/TRBV12-4	TRBJ1-2	CASRNQVNYGYTF
TRBV6-5	TRBJ1-5	CASSYSRTSNQPQHF
TRBV5-1	TRBJ1-2	CASSQGEAYGYTF
TRBV4-1	TRBJ1-1	CASSQGIDGQGKTEAFF
TRBV29-1	TRBJ1-1	CSVEGGMAFF
TRBV4-2	TRBJ2-1	CASTLGPGREQFF
TRBV2	TRBJ2-1	CARSAEENYNEQFF
TRBV19	TRBJ1-1	CASSIDHTGQTEAFF
TRBV19	TRBJ2-1	CASLSPEAPYNEQFF
TRBV6-5	TRBJ1-6	CASSRSSYNSPLHF
TRBV6-2/TRBV6-3	TRBJ2-1	CASSYPEPNEQFF
TRBV7-8	TRBJ2-1	CASSLKVGGITYNEQFF
TRBV30	TRBJ1-6	CAWSEQTEISPLHF
TRBV6-6	TRBJ1-4	CASSYIRETNEKLFF
TRBV9	TRBJ2-1	CASSVLNEQFF
TRBV6-5	TRBJ1-5	CASSRGPSNQPQHF
TRBV5-1	TRBJ1-1	CASSPHEGEPGGRVKGAFF
TRBV30	TRBJ1-5	CAWSRRTGDDQPQHF
TRBV28	TRBJ2-1	CASSFVGVEGQFF
TRBV6-1	TRBJ2-3	CASSELERITDTQYF
TRBV3-1/TRBV3-2	TRBJ1-2	CASSQGLAANYGYTF